The 25 T cell receptor beta chains listed next were all sequenced from one sample in a study of blood T cell repertoires in COVID-19. Libraries were prepared by immunoSEQ multiplex PCR; TCRdb keeps only in-frame clonotypes and omits some of them. Of about 310,000 clones listed, 70% to 90% were seen once; the top ten hold 1% to 1.5%. Sequencing used peripheral blood. The source is a man aged 65-85 years with acute or convalescent COVID-19.

The chain joins TRBV3-1 (or the pseudogene TRBV3-2) to TRBJ2-7, with D possibly being TRBD1 (6 bases). Looked up from germline, CDR1 is LGHDT and CDR2 is YNNKEL (reference sequence). V was pared by 3 bases and J by 4 bases, with 7 bases between. This CDR3 contains 12 residues. The chain's CDR3 is CASSHTGYEQYF. CDR3 sequence (DNA): TGTGCCAGCAGCCACACAGGGTACGAGCAGTACTTC.

This chain uses TRBV18 with TRBJ1-4; 10 positions agree with TRBD1. This CDR3 spans 16 amino acids. CDR1 is KGHSH and CDR2 is LQKENI in the germline V gene. J gave up 6 bases and V 2 bases, and 6 bases lay outside the gene matches. The CDR3 is CASSPMTGTGDEKLFF. The CDR3 bases are TGTGCCAGCTCACCAATGACCGGGACAGGGGATGAAAAACTGTTTTTT.

The chain links TRBV18 to TRBJ1-3; D may be TRBD1 (6 bases). Germline V gives CDR1 KGHSH, CDR2 LQKENI. The CDR3 length is 16 residues. Trimming shortened V by 4 bases and J by 0 bases, and 13 bases separated the two germline ends. This CDR3 is CASSRDTPDSGNTIYF. For the CDR3, the DNA is TGTGCCAGCTCACGGGACACCCCGGACTCTGGAAACACCATATATTTT.

The gene calls are TRBV7-2 and TRBJ2-1; 10 positions match TRBD2. The germline V gene has CDR1 SGHTA and CDR2 FQGNSA. After removal of 2 bases from V and 7 bases from J, the junction contained 5 bases not matched to a gene. The CDR3 contains 15 residues. The CDR3 nucleotides are TGTGCCAGCAGCTTATCGAGCGGGGGGGCGAATGAGCAGTTCTTC. This codes for CASSLSSGGANEQFF.

The genes are TRBV6-5 and TRBJ2-7, with 10 bases aligning to TRBD1. The J segment lost 6 bases and the V segment lost 6 bases, leaving 11 bases of the junction unmatched. Germline CDR1 MNHEY, CDR2 SVGAGI. The CDR3 loop spans 15 amino acids. CDR3 residues: CASRHTGQGFREQYF. The CDR3 region has the DNA TGTGCCAGCAGGCACACGGGACAGGGGTTCCGCGAGCAGTACTTC.

The V call is TRBV4-3, the J call TRBJ2-1, with TRBD2 identical over 16 bases. V trimming: 0 bases; J trimming: 6 bases; junction bases outside the gene matches: 5. The CDR3 is 18 residues long. Germline-derived CDR1 and CDR2 are LGHNA and YSLEER. The CDR3 coding sequence is TGCGCCAGCAGCCAAGAATGGGGACTAGCGGGAGGGCCCAATGAGCAGTTCTTC. This translates into CASSQEWGLAGGPNEQFF.

This sequence joins TRBV4-1 and TRBJ1-5; D call uncertain. V was trimmed by 4 bases and J by 0 bases, leaving 10 bases between them. Per germline, CDR1 MGHRA and CDR2 YSYEKL. CDR3 length: 15 residues. CDR3 amino acids: CASSRGSDSNQPQHF. DNA for the CDR3: TGCGCCAGCAGCCGAGGCAGCGATAGCAATCAGCCCCAGCATTTT.

The rearrangement joins TRBV6-2 or TRBV6-3 to TRBJ2-3, with a weak D call TRBD1 (7 bases). The CDR3 runs to 17 residues. Trimming removed 1 base from V and 3 bases from J, with 17 bases in between. In germline, CDR1 is MNHEY, CDR2 SVGEGT. In DNA, the CDR3 is TGTGCCAGCAGTTACTACCAGCAGGGGGGAAGGACAGATACGCAGTATTTT. This translates into CASSYYQQGGRTDTQYF.

The chain employs TRBV5-4 and TRBJ2-7; no firm D call. Deletions cut 1 base from V and 5 bases from J, with 16 bases between. The germline V gene has CDR1 SGHNT and CDR2 YYREEE (reference sequence). This CDR3 is 15 amino acids long. CDR3 in amino acids: CASSLNSHNRDEQYF. The DNA for the CDR3 is TGTGCCAGCAGCTTGAACAGTCACAATCGCGACGAGCAGTACTTC. The full variable domain, with the rest looked up from reference TRBV5-4 and TRBJ2-7, is ETGVTQSPTHLIKTRGQQVTLRCSSQSGHNTVSWYQQALGQGPQFIFQYYREEENGRGNFPPRFSGLQFPNYSSELNVNALELDDSALYLCASSLNSHNRDEQYFGPGTRLTVT.

This clone was counted a few times. The chain uses TRBV19 and TRBJ2-7; TRBD1 matches at 10 bases. Unmatched junction bases numbered 6, after V lost 6 bases and J lost 1 base. Germline loops: CDR1 LNHDA, CDR2 SQIVND (reference sequence). The CDR3 is made up of 15 amino acids. CDR3 sequence reads: CASSRGGQGSYEQYF. CDR3 nucleotides: TGTGCCAGTAGCCGCGGGGGACAGGGGTCCTACGAGCAGTACTTC.

With respect to this clone: Other DNA sequences in this specimen translate into the identical CDR3. This chain uses TRBV7-3 with TRBJ2-6; no clear D. This CDR3 has 14 residues. The germline V gene encodes CDR1 SGHTA and CDR2 FQGTGA. The ends were cut back, 5 bases at V and 0 bases at J, with 5 bases in the middle. CDR3 region: CASSLSSGANVLTF. CDR3 coding DNA: TGTGCCAGCAGCCTTTCCTCTGGGGCCAACGTCCTGACTTTC.

This clone occurred once. The genes are TRBV7-6 and TRBJ2-7; the match to TRBD1 covers 9 bases. V lost 5 bases, J lost 1 base, and 6 bases stayed unmatched. Germline V CDR1 and CDR2: SGHVS, FNYEAQ. This CDR3 spans 15 amino acids. CDR3 in DNA: TGTGCCAGCAGCCTCCGGACAGGGGTTTCCTACGAGCAGTACTTC. It encodes CASSLRTGVSYEQYF.

The chain carries TRBV7-9 and TRBJ1-6; 8 bases map to TRBD1. CDR3 length: 16 residues. Germline CDR1 reads SEHNR; CDR2 reads FQNEAQ (reference sequence). V shed 5 bases, J shed 9 bases, and the junction held 12 bases outside the gene matches. The CDR3: CASSDQNRGSPSPLHF. The CDR3 nucleotides are TGTGCCAGCAGCGACCAAAACAGGGGGTCTCCTTCACCCCTCCACTTT.

The chain uses TRBV19 and TRBJ2-3; weak D call: TRBD2 (5 bases). V lost 7 bases and J 0 bases, leaving 11 bases between the germline ends. The germline gives CDR1 LNHDA, CDR2 SQIVND (reference sequence). The CDR3 has 14 residues. This CDR3 reads CASNAGLSTDTQYF. DNA of the CDR3: TGTGCCAGTAATGCGGGTCTGAGCACAGATACGCAGTATTTT.

This chain uses TRBV30 with TRBJ1-6; D perhaps matches TRBD1 (6 bases). The CDR3 totals 17 residues. The V end lost 3 bases, the J end lost 0 bases, and 15 bases lay between the germline ends. The germline V gene encodes CDR1 GTSNPN and CDR2 SVGIG (reference sequence). The CDR3 bases are TGTGCCTGGAGCTCCATCACAGGGAGCTCCTATAATTCACCCCTCCACTTT. It encodes CAWSSITGSSYNSPLHF.

The CDR3 reads CASSQVLVRGTHWAGELFF. CDR3 DNA sequence: TGTGCCAGCAGCCAAGTGCTGGTGCGGGGTACCCACTGGGCCGGGGAGCTGTTTTTT. This chain uses TRBV4-2 with TRBJ2-2, with D possibly TRBD2 on 6 matching bases. Germline lookup yields CDR1 LGHNA and CDR2 YNFKEQ. V lost 1 base, J lost 6 bases, and 24 bases lay in between. The CDR3 runs to 19 residues.

The chain couples TRBV7-2 to TRBJ2-1; no firm D call. The germline V gene has CDR1 SGHTA and CDR2 FQGNSA. V was clipped by 1 base and J by 6 bases, with 10 bases between them. This CDR3 comprises 14 residues. CDR3 loop: CASSLEPHSNEQFF. The CDR3 coding sequence is TGTGCCAGCAGCTTAGAACCCCACTCCAATGAGCAGTTCTTC.

This chain joins TRBV5-1 and TRBJ2-5, with a possible D match to TRBD2 (6 bases). CDR1 and CDR2 from the germline V gene are SGHRS and YFSETQ. The CDR3 sequence is 14 residues long. Trimming pared 0 bases from V and 4 bases from J, leaving 10 bases between. DNA for the CDR3: TGCGCCAGCAGCTTGGACTTCGGGGGAGAGACCCAGTACTTC. This codes for CASSLDFGGETQYF.

This clone was counted a single time. V and J are TRBV19 and TRBJ2-5, with 7 bases that match TRBD2. This CDR3 contains 17 residues. Germline V gene sequence: CDR1 LNHDA, CDR2 SQIVND (reference sequence). J gave up 2 bases and V 0 bases, and 9 bases lay outside the gene matches. CDR3 bases: TGTGCCAGTAGTATAGAACCAGCGGGATGGCGGCAAGAGACCCAGTACTTC. Amino acids: CASSIEPAGWRQETQYF.

Points on this clone: This sample also contains other DNA sequences that code for the same CDR3. This sequence joins TRBV11-2 and TRBJ1-1; D possibly corresponds to TRBD1 (6 bases). V dropped 1 base and J dropped 0 bases, with 9 bases sitting between them. The CDR3 consists of 15 residues. CDR1 SGHAT and CDR2 FQNNGV come from the germline V gene. The CDR3 DNA is TGTGCCAGCAGCTTAGCTGGACAGTTGAACACTGAAGCTTTCTTT. Translated: CASSLAGQLNTEAFF.

The gene calls are TRBV19 and TRBJ1-5; 8 nucleotides align to TRBD1. The trim removed 4 bases at V and 6 bases at J, leaving 14 bases unmatched. This CDR3 contains 17 residues. Germline lookup yields CDR1 LNHDA and CDR2 SQIVND (reference sequence). The CDR3 coding sequence is TGTGCCAGTAGTAGCTCCGGGACAGGTCTTTTCGGTCAGCCCCAGCATTTT. Translation: CASSSSGTGLFGQPQHF.

This clone was observed a handful of times. The chain carries TRBV6-2 or TRBV6-3 and TRBJ2-3; 9 bases line up with TRBD2. The CDR3 runs 14 residues. Trimming removed 6 bases from V and 4 bases from J; junction bases left unmatched: 5. Per the germline V gene, CDR1 is MNHEY and CDR2 is SVGEGT. CDR3 protein: CASSLSGGSDTQYF. CDR3 DNA sequence: TGTGCCAGCAGCTTGAGCGGGGGGTCAGATACGCAGTATTTT.

The sample holds one count of this clone. The rearrangement uses TRBV29-1 and TRBJ1-1; D uncertain. CDR1 and CDR2 from the germline V gene are SQVTM and ANQGSEA. The CDR3 sequence is 12 residues long. Deletions cut 7 bases from V and 5 bases from J, with 14 bases between. Here the CDR3 reads CSASYSGTEAFF. The CDR3 region has the DNA TGCAGCGCCTCCTATTCGGGGACTGAAGCTTTCTTT.

V and J are TRBV7-7 and TRBJ2-2; TRBD1 might be the D (6 bases). CDR1 SSHAT and CDR2 FNYEAQ come from the germline V gene (reference sequence). V lost 0 bases, J lost 1 base, and 6 bases lay in between. This CDR3 has 15 residues. The CDR3 bases are TGTGCCAGCAGCTTAGCGACAGGGAACACCGGGGAGCTGTTTTTT. As protein: CASSLATGNTGELFF.

V is TRBV5-1 and J is TRBJ1-3, with D unresolved. The CDR3 extends over 15 amino acids. V lost 5 bases and J lost 0, with 12 bases in between. Per the germline V gene, CDR1 is SGHRS and CDR2 is YFSETQ. As DNA, the CDR3 is TGCGCCAGCAGTTTGCAACCGAGCTCTGGAAACACCATATATTTT. Translating it yields CASSLQPSSGNTIYF.